This T cell receptor beta chain was documented in a study of T cells expressing NK-cell markers. Overall study: Repertoires of TCR beta were obtained from T cells sorted as CD3+CD56+NKG2C+, CD3+CD56+NKG2C- and CD3+CD56-NKG2C+. Seven sequenced donors out of eight were HCMV-seropositive, one seronegative. Regarding the study as a whole: Dominant NKG2C+ clonotype frequencies of roughly 1.0-8% of CD8+ T cells were measured in about six donors.

With respect to this clonotype: The antigen is undetermined.

The TCR beta cDNA came from 5'RACE template switching with UMIs. From its re-call of the 5' RACE reads, TCRdb lists each CDR3 protein once, without DNA. This sample's table reports a few hundred thousand distinct CDR3 sequences. The sequence came from a man aged 18-75 years in good health. Sequencing was performed on blood T cells: a sorted CD56 or NKG2C T cell subset, CD4+ or CD8+ T cells, or bulk PBMC T cells (not recorded which).

The CDR3 is CATLFERASEKLFF. This chain uses TRBV24-1 with TRBJ1-4. This CDR3 region has 14 residues. From germline, CDR1 is KGHDR and CDR2 SFDVKD.